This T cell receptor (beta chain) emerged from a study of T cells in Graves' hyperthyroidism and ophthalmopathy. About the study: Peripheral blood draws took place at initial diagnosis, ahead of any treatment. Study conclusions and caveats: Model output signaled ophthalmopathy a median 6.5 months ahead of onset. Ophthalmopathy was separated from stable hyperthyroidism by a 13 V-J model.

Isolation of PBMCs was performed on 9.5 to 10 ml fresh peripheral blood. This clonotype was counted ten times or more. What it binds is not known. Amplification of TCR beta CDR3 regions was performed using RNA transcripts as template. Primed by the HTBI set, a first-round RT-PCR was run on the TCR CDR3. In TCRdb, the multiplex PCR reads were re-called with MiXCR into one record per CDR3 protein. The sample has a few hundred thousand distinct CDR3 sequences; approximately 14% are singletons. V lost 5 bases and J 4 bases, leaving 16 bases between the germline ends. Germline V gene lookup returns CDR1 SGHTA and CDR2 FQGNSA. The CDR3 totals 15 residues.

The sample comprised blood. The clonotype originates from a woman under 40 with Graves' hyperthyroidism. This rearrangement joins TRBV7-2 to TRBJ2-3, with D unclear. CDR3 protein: CASSANFIGPDTQYF. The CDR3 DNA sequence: TGTGCCAGCAGCGCCAATTTTATTGGCCCAGATACGCAGTATTTT. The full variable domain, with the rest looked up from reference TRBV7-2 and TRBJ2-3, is GAGVSQSPSNKVTEKGKDVELRCDPISGHTALYWYRQSLGQGLEFLIYFQGNSAPDKSGLPSDRFSAERTGGSVSTLTIQRTQQEDSAVYLCASSANFIGPDTQYFGPGTRLTVL.